What follows is one TCR beta chain and its context. These data originate in a study of OX40 agonist ivuxolimab in advanced cancers. TCRdb's copy holds only in-frame clones and misses some; the assay was immunoSEQ multiplex PCR. This table has 55,000 to 70,000 clones, roughly 84% appearing once. This CDR3 region has 15 residues. V was cut by 5 bases and J by 2 bases, with 15 bases left in between. Germline assignment: CDR1 SGHTA and CDR2 FQGNSA. The material sequenced was CD4+ or CD8+ T cells sorted from blood, taken in a trial of the OX40 agonist ivuxolimab. The chain couples TRBV7-2 to TRBJ1-2, with D perhaps TRBD1 (5 bases). This clonotype was obtained from an adult with an advanced solid tumor such as melanoma, head and neck, liver or kidney cancer. The CDR3 spells CASSPQGGENYGYTF. CDR3 nucleotide sequence: TGTGCCAGCAGCCCCCAGGGTGGAGAGAACTATGGCTACACCTTC.